This T cell receptor (beta chain) was sequenced during a study of OX40 agonist ivuxolimab in advanced cancers. General notes on the study: Ivuxolimab was an agonistic, fully human IgG2 monoclonal antibody directed against OX40 (CD134), a costimulatory receptor. Intravenous ivuxolimab was administered to patients every 2 weeks at six dose levels: 0.01, 0.1, 0.3, 1.5, 3 and 10 mg/kg. Among the roughly 50 dose-escalation patients, around 19 had hepatocellular carcinoma, 15 or so melanoma, 9 renal cell carcinoma and 9 head and neck cancer. A male proportion of 82.7% and a mean age of approximately 61 years, ranging from about 23 to 90, were recorded for the dose-escalation cohort. Prior anti-PD-1, anti-PD-L1 or anti-CTLA-4 therapy was permitted, and checkpoint inhibitors had been received by roughly two fifths of dose-escalation patients. Partial responses were achieved by three dose-escalation patients, of whom one had hepatocellular carcinoma and two had cutaneous melanoma. The purpose of peripheral TCRbeta sequencing was to test whether ivuxolimab changed TCR sequence diversity and led to clonal T-cell expansion. The monotherapy dose-escalation portion (N of about 50 patients) of the phase I ivuxolimab trial is reported in the paper.

Summary of the overall study and its limitations: On average, CD8+ T cells showed more expanded clones than CD4+ T cells after ivuxolimab. Which antigens the clonally expanded peripheral T cells were specific for was not determined. Low levels of normalized T-cell clonal expansion were also seen in some nonresponding patients. At doses of 0.1 to 3.0 mg/kg, clonal expansion of both CD4+ and CD8+ T cells in blood was seen between baseline and week 6. In the 0.1-3.0 mg/kg groups, partial responders had among the lowest normalized peripheral clonal expansion, particularly in CD8+ T cells.

For sequencing of the TCRbeta CDR3 region, genomic DNA was extracted from the sorted cells. The immunoSEQ Assay was used for sequencing of TCRbeta CDR3 regions. TCRdb re-hosts the immuneACCESS table, in-frame sequences only. Its copies lack some clones; in the studies checked, an unresolved V gene accounts for under half of them, and the cause for the rest is not known. This sample is represented by about 80,000 clones; about 89% of them were singletons. Clones ranked in the top ten supply roughly 13% of the sample. The trial excluded patients who had a history of autoimmune disease or who were on systemic immunosuppression. Peripheral blood for TCR sequencing was collected from all dose cohorts at baseline, on cycle 4 day 1, and on cycle 7 day 1. Samples were obtained from an open-label, multicenter, first-in-human phase I dose-escalation trial of ivuxolimab. Adults with locally advanced or metastatic melanoma, renal cell, hepatocellular, or head and neck squamous cell carcinoma were enrolled in the trial. Before TCR sequencing, CD4+ T cells and CD8+ T cells from peripheral blood were sorted into separate populations.

On this clone: Its recognized antigen is unknown. The record has no base qualities; no much larger clone is one base away.

Inclusive of the bounding cysteine and phenylalanine, the CDR3 is 15 residues long. Here the CDR3 DNA is all that survives: 45 bases in frame from base 1. V is reduced by 7 bases and J by 1 base, leaving a spacing of 14 bases between them. Looking up the germline V gene yields CDR1 MGHRA and CDR2 YSYEKL. The sequencing here drew on CD4+ or CD8+ T cells sorted from blood, taken in a trial of the OX40 agonist ivuxolimab. Here the chain combines TRBV4-1 and TRBJ1-3; a confident D gene designation cannot be given. This clonotype originated in an adult with an advanced solid tumor such as melanoma, head and neck, liver or kidney cancer. The CDR3 protein is CASKSQEGSGNTIYF. The nucleotides read TGCGCCAGCAAATCTCAAGAGGGTTCTGGAAACACCATATATTTT.